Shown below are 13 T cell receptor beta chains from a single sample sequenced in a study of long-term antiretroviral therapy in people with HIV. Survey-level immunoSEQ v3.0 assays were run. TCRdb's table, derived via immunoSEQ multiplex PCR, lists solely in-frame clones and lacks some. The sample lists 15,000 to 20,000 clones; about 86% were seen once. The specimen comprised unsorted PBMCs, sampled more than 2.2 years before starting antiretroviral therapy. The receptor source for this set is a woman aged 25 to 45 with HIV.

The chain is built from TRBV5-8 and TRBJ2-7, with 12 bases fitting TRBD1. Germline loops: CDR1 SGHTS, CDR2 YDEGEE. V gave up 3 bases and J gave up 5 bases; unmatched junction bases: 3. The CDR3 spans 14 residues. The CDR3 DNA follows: TGTGCCAGCAGCTCCGGGACAGGGGGCGACGAGCAGTACTTC. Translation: CASSSGTGGDEQYF.

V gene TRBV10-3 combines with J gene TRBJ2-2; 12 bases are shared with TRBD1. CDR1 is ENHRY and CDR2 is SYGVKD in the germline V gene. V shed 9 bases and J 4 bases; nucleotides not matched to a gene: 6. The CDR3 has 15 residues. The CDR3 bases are TGTGCCATAGCCGGGACAGGGGGCACCACCGGGGAGCTGTTTTTT. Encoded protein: CAIAGTGGTTGELFF.

The CDR3 nucleotides are TGTGCCAGCAGGGTGACAGGCGTGAACACTGAAGCTTTCTTT. This gives the protein CASRVTGVNTEAFF. V is TRBV27 and J is TRBJ1-1; tentative D call: TRBD1 (6 bases). This CDR3 spans 14 amino acids. Germline V CDR1 and CDR2: MNHEY, SMNVEV (reference sequence). V shed 6 bases and J shed 0 bases, with 11 bases lying between them.

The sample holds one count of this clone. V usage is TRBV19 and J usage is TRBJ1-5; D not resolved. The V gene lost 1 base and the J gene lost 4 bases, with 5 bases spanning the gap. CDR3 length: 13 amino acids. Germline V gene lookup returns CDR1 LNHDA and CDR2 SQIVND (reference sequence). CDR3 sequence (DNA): TGTGCCAGTAGTATAGCCGGAAATCAGCCCCAGCATTTT. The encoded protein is CASSIAGNQPQHF.

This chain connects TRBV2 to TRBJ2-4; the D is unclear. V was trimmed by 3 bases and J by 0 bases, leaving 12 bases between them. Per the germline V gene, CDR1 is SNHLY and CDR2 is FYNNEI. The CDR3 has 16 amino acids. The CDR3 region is CASSDGKPLAKNIQYF. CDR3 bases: TGTGCCAGCAGTGATGGGAAACCTCTAGCCAAAAACATTCAGTACTTC.

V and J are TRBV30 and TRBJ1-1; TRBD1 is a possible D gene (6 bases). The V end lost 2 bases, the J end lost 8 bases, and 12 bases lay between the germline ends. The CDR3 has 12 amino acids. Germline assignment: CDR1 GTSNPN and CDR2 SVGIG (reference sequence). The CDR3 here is CAWSFRTVEAFF. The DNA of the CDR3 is TGTGCCTGGAGTTTCCGGACAGTAGAAGCTTTCTTT.

The CDR3 protein is CASSSGTGEYQPQHF. DNA of the CDR3: TGTGCCAGCTCATCCGGGACAGGGGAATATCAGCCCCAGCATTTT. The V and J genes are TRBV18 and TRBJ1-5; 10 bases agree with TRBD1. The trim removed 5 bases at V and 5 bases at J, leaving 6 bases unmatched. The CDR3 runs 15 residues. Germline V gene sequence: CDR1 KGHSH, CDR2 LQKENI.

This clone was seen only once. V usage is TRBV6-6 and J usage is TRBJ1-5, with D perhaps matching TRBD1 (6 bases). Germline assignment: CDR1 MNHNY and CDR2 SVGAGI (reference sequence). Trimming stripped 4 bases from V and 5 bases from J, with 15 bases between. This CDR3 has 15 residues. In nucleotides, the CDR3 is TGTGCCAGCAGTTTAGGGCAGGGGAGCTATCAGCCCCAGCATTTT. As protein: CASSLGQGSYQPQHF.

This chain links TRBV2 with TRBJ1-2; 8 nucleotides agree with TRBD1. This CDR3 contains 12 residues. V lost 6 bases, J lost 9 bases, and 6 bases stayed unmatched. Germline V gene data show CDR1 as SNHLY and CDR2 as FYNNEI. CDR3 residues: CASSVGQGSYTF. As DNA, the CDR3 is TGTGCCAGCAGCGTCGGACAGGGCAGCTACACCTTC.

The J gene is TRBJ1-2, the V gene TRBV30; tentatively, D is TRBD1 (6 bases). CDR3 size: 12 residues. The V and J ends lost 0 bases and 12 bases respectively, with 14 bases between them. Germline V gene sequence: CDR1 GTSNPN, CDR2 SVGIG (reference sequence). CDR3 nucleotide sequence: TGTGCCTGGAGTGTAGTTACAGGGTCGAACACCTTC. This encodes CAWSVVTGSNTF.

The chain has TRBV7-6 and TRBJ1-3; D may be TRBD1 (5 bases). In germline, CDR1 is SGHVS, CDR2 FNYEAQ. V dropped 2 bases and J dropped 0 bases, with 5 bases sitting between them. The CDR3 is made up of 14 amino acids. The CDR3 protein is CASSLQGSGNTIYF. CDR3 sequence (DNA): TGTGCCAGCAGCTTACAGGGCTCTGGAAACACCATATATTTT.

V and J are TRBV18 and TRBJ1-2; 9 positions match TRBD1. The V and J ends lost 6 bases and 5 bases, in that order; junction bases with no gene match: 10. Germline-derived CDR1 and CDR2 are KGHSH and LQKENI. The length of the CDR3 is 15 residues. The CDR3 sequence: CASSPTGQGSYGYTF. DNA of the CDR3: TGTGCCAGCTCCCCTACGGGACAGGGATCTTATGGCTACACCTTC.

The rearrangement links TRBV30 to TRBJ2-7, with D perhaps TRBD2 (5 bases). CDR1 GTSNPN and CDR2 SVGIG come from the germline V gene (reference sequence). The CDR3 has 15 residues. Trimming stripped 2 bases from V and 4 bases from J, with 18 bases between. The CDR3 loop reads CAWSTRQASGYEQYF. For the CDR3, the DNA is TGTGCCTGGAGTACTCGTCAGGCCAGCGGTTACGAGCAGTACTTC.